A single sample is the source of the 25 T cell receptor beta chains below, sequenced in a study of T-cell memory formation after mild COVID-19. TCRdb called the 5' RACE reads again in MiXCR, with one record for every CDR3 protein. The sample contains under 450,000 distinct CDR3 sequences, around 20% of which appear only once. The source material was PBMCs or a T cell subset sorted from them (not recorded which). The receptor source for this set is a man aged 18 to 30 who had mild COVID-19 (a few samples of this study predate the infection). Cell type and time point are not known.

The gene calls are TRBV29-1 and TRBJ2-1; TRBD2 matches at 11 bases. The ends lost 1 base at V and 0 bases at J; junction bases unmatched: 8. Looked up from germline, CDR1 is SQVTM and CDR2 is ANQGSEA. CDR3 length: 18 residues. The CDR3 sequence is CSVEVGLADKSSYNEQFF. The CDR3 DNA follows: TGCAGCGTTGAAGTGGGACTAGCGGATAAGAGCTCCTACAATGAGCAGTTCTTC.

The sample holds many counts of this clonotype. The chain employs TRBV15 and TRBJ1-4; 7 bases agree with TRBD1. The CDR3 is 13 amino acids. V shed 5 bases and J 7 bases; nucleotides not matched to a gene: 4. The germline V gene has CDR1 LNHNV and CDR2 YYDKDF (reference sequence). The CDR3 DNA reads as TGTGCCACCAGCGACAGGGTGACTGAAAAACTGTTTTTT. Translated, it gives CATSDRVTEKLFF.

This clonotype was recorded a few times. This chain uses TRBV20-1 with TRBJ2-4; unclear D gene. V lost 3 bases and J 0 bases, leaving 12 bases between the germline ends. There are 15 residues in the CDR3. Germline loops: CDR1 DFQATT, CDR2 SNEGSKA (reference sequence). This chain's CDR3 is CSASDPVLAKNIQYF. The DNA for the CDR3 is TGCAGTGCTAGCGATCCGGTACTAGCCAAAAACATTCAGTACTTC.

This clonotype was picked up many times. The chain couples TRBV12-3 or TRBV12-4 to TRBJ2-7, with 7 bases fitting TRBD2. After removal of 2 bases from V and 3 bases from J, the junction contained 1 base not matched to a gene. The CDR3 has 13 residues. CDR3 protein: CASSLSGDYEQYF. The CDR3 region has the DNA TGTGCCAGCAGTTTAAGCGGGGACTACGAGCAGTACTTC.

J is TRBJ2-5 and V is TRBV5-1; D is ambiguous. The CDR3 length is 15 residues. Germline CDR1 and CDR2: SGHRS and YFSETQ. V lost 4 bases, J lost 0 bases, and 13 bases lay in between. CDR3 in amino acids: CASSKSIGYQETQYF. CDR3 bases: TGCGCCAGCAGCAAAAGTATCGGGTACCAAGAGACCCAGTACTTC.

This clonotype has a handful of counts. V gene TRBV20-1 combines with J gene TRBJ1-2; tentative D call: TRBD1 (5 bases). The CDR3 has 15 amino acids. The V end was cut by 5 bases, the J end by 5 bases, with 21 bases between. Germline V CDR1 and CDR2: DFQATT, SNEGSKA (reference sequence). The CDR3 nucleotides are TGCAGTGCTGTCTCCAGCTCTGACAGAAGTTATGGCTACACCTTC. This sequence encodes CSAVSSSDRSYGYTF.

This clonotype appeared a few times. The chain recombines TRBV7-6 with TRBJ2-2; possibly TRBD2 for D (5 bases). V shed 3 bases and J shed 7 bases, with 24 bases lying between them. Germline lookup yields CDR1 SGHVS and CDR2 FNYEAQ. CDR3 length equals 18 residues. CDR3: CASSLRVGRQRSDGELFF. The CDR3, as DNA: TGTGCCAGCAGCTTGCGGGTTGGGAGACAACGATCAGACGGGGAGCTGTTTTTT. Filled out from reference TRBV7-6 and TRBJ2-2, the complete variable domain reads GAGVSQSPRYKVTKRGQDVALRCDPISGHVSLYWYRQALGQGPEFLTYFNYEAQQDKSGLPNDRFSAERPEGSISTLTIQRTEQRDSAMYRCASSLRVGRQRSDGELFFGEGSRLTVL.

This rearrangement joins TRBV15 to TRBJ1-2, with D possibly matching TRBD1 (5 bases). The V and J ends lost 1 base and 13 bases respectively, with 25 bases between them. The CDR3 is 16 residues long. Per the germline V gene, CDR1 is LNHNV and CDR2 is YYDKDF (reference sequence). The CDR3 is CATSRGTGLRVEGSTF. CDR3 DNA sequence: TGTGCCACCAGCAGAGGAACAGGCCTGAGGGTTGAGGGCAGCACCTTC.

V gene TRBV6-5 combines with J gene TRBJ2-3; D is uncertain. V was trimmed by 7 bases and J by 0 bases, leaving 8 bases between them. This CDR3 has 13 residues. Germline V gene data show CDR1 as MNHEY and CDR2 as SVGAGI. The CDR3 loop reads CASTPGSTDTQYF. Here the CDR3 DNA reads TGTGCCAGCACCCCTGGGAGCACAGATACGCAGTATTTT.

The J gene is TRBJ2-3, the V gene TRBV11-2; D call uncertain. CDR3 length: 12 residues. Germline CDR1 SGHAT, CDR2 FQNNGV. The ends were cut back, 5 bases at V and 8 bases at J, with 11 bases in the middle. The CDR3 protein is CASSPSAGTQYF. The CDR3 coding sequence is TGTGCCAGCAGCCCGTCGGCAGGTACGCAGTATTTT.

J is TRBJ2-1 and V is TRBV11-2, with TRBD1 identical over 8 bases. Germline assignment: CDR1 SGHAT and CDR2 FQNNGV. The CDR3 length is 14 residues. V lost 6 bases and J lost 6; bases outside the gene matches: 7. CDR3 sequence: CASRRQGFPNEQFF. The CDR3 DNA is TGTGCCAGCAGGCGACAGGGGTTTCCCAATGAGCAGTTCTTC.

The rearrangement uses TRBV14 and TRBJ2-1; no reliable D call. Germline V CDR1 and CDR2: SGHDN, FVKESK. CDR3 length equals 14 residues. The V and J ends lost 0 bases and 4 bases respectively, with 7 bases between them. This CDR3 is CASSQETGYNEQFF. The CDR3 DNA reads TGTGCCAGCAGCCAAGAAACCGGGTACAATGAGCAGTTCTTC.

This clonotype was observed a few times. The V gene is TRBV9, the J gene TRBJ2-7; D gene ambiguous. Looked up from germline, CDR1 is SGDLS and CDR2 is YYNGEE. The V end lost 0 bases, the J end lost 2 bases, and 3 bases lay between the germline ends. The length of the CDR3 is 12 residues. This CDR3 reads CASSVEAYEQYV. CDR3 DNA sequence: TGTGCCAGCAGCGTAGAGGCCTACGAGCAGTACGTC.

This clonotype has only a few counts. This chain links TRBV5-1 with TRBJ2-3, with D uncertain. Trimming left V 7 bases short and J 0 bases short, with 9 bases between. CDR1 is SGHRS, CDR2 YFSETQ, per germline. The CDR3 spans 13 residues. The CDR3 spells CASGGPSTDTQYF. DNA for the CDR3: TGCGCCAGCGGCGGCCCTAGCACAGATACGCAGTATTTT. Full variable domain (rest looked up from reference TRBV5-1 and TRBJ2-3): KAGVTQTPRYLIKTRGQQVTLSCSPISGHRSVSWYQQTPGQGLQFLFEYFSETQRNKGNFPGRFSGRQFSNSRSEMNVSTLELGDSALYLCASGGPSTDTQYFGPGTRLTVL.

This chain uses TRBV12-3 or TRBV12-4 with TRBJ1-5; D is unresolved. This CDR3 contains 13 residues. V was pared by 3 bases and J by 6 bases, with 9 bases between. The CDR3: CASSFSSTQPQHF. The CDR3 bases are TGTGCCAGCAGTTTCAGCTCGACTCAGCCCCAGCATTTT.

V usage is TRBV6-5 and J usage is TRBJ2-5; 13 bases align to TRBD2. Germline V gene data show CDR1 as MNHEY and CDR2 as SVGAGI. The CDR3 sequence is 17 residues long. Unmatched junction bases numbered 8, after V lost 2 bases and J lost 5 bases. In DNA form, the CDR3 reads TGTGCCAGCAGTTACGGGGGACTAGCGGGGCCAGGGGAGACCCAGTACTTC. It specifies CASSYGGLAGPGETQYF.

This chain uses TRBV9 with TRBJ2-6; 9 bases fit TRBD2. V gave up 2 bases and J gave up 0 bases; unmatched junction bases: 6. This CDR3 comprises 18 residues. The V gene's germline CDR1 is SGDLS and CDR2 YYNGEE. The CDR3 sequence: CASSVLSGGVSGANVLTF. The DNA for the CDR3 is TGTGCCAGCAGCGTCCTTAGCGGGGGCGTCTCTGGGGCCAACGTCCTGACTTTC. The entire variable domain, with the rest obtained from reference TRBV9 and TRBJ2-6, is as follows: DSGVTQTPKHLITATGQRVTLRCSPRSGDLSVYWYQQSLDQGLQFLIQYYNGEERAKGNILERFSAQQFPDLHSELNLSSLELGDSALYFCASSVLSGGVSGANVLTFGAGSRLTVL.

This clonotype was seen a few times. The gene calls are TRBV5-1 and TRBJ2-1; 12 bases align to TRBD2. The CDR3 has 14 residues. Unmatched junction bases numbered 8, after V lost 8 bases and J lost 8 bases. Germline values: CDR1 SGHRS, CDR2 YFSETQ. DNA for the CDR3: TGCGCCAGTAGTACTAGCGGGGGGATTGATGAGCAGTTCTTC. Residues: CASSTSGGIDEQFF.

This clonotype has a handful of counts. V gene TRBV28 combines with J gene TRBJ1-1; D is ambiguous. Germline V gene data show CDR1 as MDHEN and CDR2 as SYDVKM. This CDR3 has 14 residues. Trimming pared 6 bases from V and 0 bases from J, leaving 11 bases between. The CDR3 sequence: CASSPTSLNTEAFF. The CDR3 DNA reads TGTGCCAGCAGCCCTACTTCTCTGAACACTGAAGCTTTCTTT. Filled out from reference TRBV28 and TRBJ1-1, the complete variable domain reads DVKVTQSSRYLVKRTGEKVFLECVQDMDHENMFWYRQDPGLGLRLIYFSYDVKMKEKGDIPEGYSVSREKKERFSLILESASTNQTSMYLCASSPTSLNTEAFFGQGTRLTVV.

This clonotype was seen a few times. The chain employs TRBV12-3 or TRBV12-4 and TRBJ1-5; unclear D gene. The CDR3 is 16 residues long. Trimming shortened V by 1 base and J by 6 bases, and 16 bases separated the two germline ends. For the CDR3, the DNA is TGTGCCAGCAGTTTAGAGGTGTTTTTGATCGGTCAGCCCCAGCATTTT. Amino acid sequence: CASSLEVFLIGQPQHF.

This clonotype was detected a few times. This chain connects TRBV12-3 or TRBV12-4 to TRBJ2-7, with TRBD2 as a possible D gene (5 bases). The V end was cut by 6 bases, the J end by 8 bases, with 23 bases between. The CDR3 extends over 15 amino acids. The CDR3 nucleotides read TGTGCCAGCAGCCCCGGACTGCCTGCGTCTCACCAGCAGTACTTC. This codes for CASSPGLPASHQQYF.

This clonotype was counted a few times. V is TRBV6-6 and J is TRBJ1-5; D is unresolved. The CDR3 consists of 14 residues. V was pared by 4 bases and J by 6 bases, with 13 bases between. The germline CDR1 and CDR2 sequences are MNHNY and SVGAGI (reference sequence). CDR3 nucleotide sequence: TGTGCCAGCAGTTCGGGCCGTCCTAGTCAGCCCCAGCATTTT. It encodes CASSSGRPSQPQHF.

In this sample, this clonotype turned up a few times. This chain links TRBV5-6 with TRBJ2-1; possibly TRBD2 for D (6 bases). Between the trimmed V and J ends, which lost 3 bases and 7 bases, there was a span of 14 bases. Germline V CDR1 and CDR2: SGHDT, YYEEEE. The CDR3 is made up of 14 amino acids. CDR3 region: CASSSGTGLNEQFF. Here the CDR3 DNA reads TGTGCCAGCAGCTCCGGGACTGGACTAAATGAGCAGTTCTTC.

This clonotype was picked up a small number of times. The chain recombines TRBV7-2 with TRBJ1-4, with 11 bases fitting TRBD1. The V gene end was trimmed by 5 bases and the J gene end by 8 bases; junction bases not matched to a gene: 16. This CDR3 has 18 amino acids. Per the germline V gene, CDR1 is SGHTA and CDR2 is FQGNSA. The CDR3 nucleotides are TGTGCCAGCAGCCTCAGACACGGGACAGGGGGACTCCAAGAAAAACTGTTTTTT. Protein sequence: CASSLRHGTGGLQEKLFF. Based on the CDR3 plus reference TRBV7-2 and TRBJ1-4, the full variable domain is GAGVSQSPSNKVTEKGKDVELRCDPISGHTALYWYRQSLGQGLEFLIYFQGNSAPDKSGLPSDRFSAERTGGSVSTLTIQRTQQEDSAVYLCASSLRHGTGGLQEKLFFGSGTQLSVL.

The V call is TRBV5-1, the J call TRBJ2-2; D is uncertain. This CDR3 has 15 residues. Per the germline V gene, CDR1 is SGHRS and CDR2 is YFSETQ. Trimming took off 1 base at V and 1 base at J, with 8 bases between the two ends. CDR3 in DNA: TGCGCCAGCAGCTTGCCCGGGCAGAACACCGGGGAGCTGTTTTTT. Protein product: CASSLPGQNTGELFF.